What follows are 24 T cell receptor beta chains derived from one specimen sequenced in a study of OX40 agonist ivuxolimab in advanced cancers. Using immunoSEQ multiplex PCR, the repertoire was profiled, and TCRdb retains in-frame clones only, with some absent. Seen here are some 65,000 clones, over 75% observed once, and the top ten hold 0.38%. Sample: CD4+ or CD8+ T cells sorted from blood, taken in a trial of the OX40 agonist ivuxolimab. Every receptor here comes from an adult with an advanced solid tumor such as melanoma, head and neck, liver or kidney cancer.

The chain combines TRBV9 with TRBJ1-1; no clear D gene. The length of the CDR3 is 16 residues. Germline values: CDR1 SGDLS, CDR2 YYNGEE. The germline V and J ends were trimmed by 0 bases and 4 bases, with 16 bases remaining between them. The CDR3: CASSVESFVVSTEAFF. The CDR3 DNA follows: TGTGCCAGCAGCGTAGAGTCATTTGTCGTAAGCACTGAAGCTTTCTTT.

V usage is TRBV7-2 and J usage is TRBJ1-1, with 7 bases matching TRBD1. Trimming removed 8 bases from V and 0 bases from J; junction bases left unmatched: 3. Germline V lookup: CDR1 SGHTA, CDR2 FQGNSA. The CDR3 has 13 amino acids. The CDR3 loop reads CASSGQLNTEAFF. The CDR3 DNA reads as TGTGCCAGCTCGGGACAGTTGAACACTGAAGCTTTCTTT.

The rearrangement links TRBV6-1 to TRBJ2-7; perhaps TRBD2 as D (7 bases). The CDR3 loop spans 13 amino acids. The germline V gene has CDR1 MNHNS and CDR2 SASEGT. V lost 8 bases and J lost 1, with 12 bases in between. The chain's CDR3 is CASWGGRSYEQYF. CDR3 nucleotide sequence: TGTGCCAGCTGGGGGGGCCGTTCCTACGAGCAGTACTTC.

The chain is built from TRBV5-4 and TRBJ1-1; D remains ambiguous. Per germline, CDR1 SGHNT and CDR2 YYREEE (reference sequence). The CDR3 sequence is 13 residues long. Trimming took off 0 bases at V and 2 bases at J, with 5 bases between the two ends. The CDR3 nucleotides are TGTGCCAGCAGCTTGGCCAGTAACACTGAAGCTTTCTTT. It yields the protein CASSLASNTEAFF. Based on the CDR3 plus reference TRBV5-4 and TRBJ1-1, the full variable domain is ETGVTQSPTHLIKTRGQQVTLRCSSQSGHNTVSWYQQALGQGPQFIFQYYREEENGRGNFPPRFSGLQFPNYSSELNVNALELDDSALYLCASSLASNTEAFFGQGTRLTVV.

The chain couples TRBV6-5 to TRBJ1-1, with a possible D match to TRBD1 (6 bases). CDR1 and CDR2 from the germline V gene are MNHEY and SVGAGI. V lost 6 bases and J lost 6, with 17 bases in between. The CDR3 is 14 residues long. The CDR3 spells CASSHRGGLSEAFF. The CDR3 DNA is TGTGCCAGCAGCCACCGAGGGGGGCTCTCTGAAGCTTTCTTT.

V usage is TRBV18 and J usage is TRBJ2-5, with D perhaps TRBD2 (5 bases). Germline V gene lookup returns CDR1 KGHSH and CDR2 LQKENI. Trimming left V 4 bases short and J 7 bases short, with 19 bases between. CDR3 length: 15 residues. CDR3 amino acids: CASSRPTGSLVTQYF. The CDR3 DNA follows: TGTGCCAGCTCACGACCCACGGGGTCCCTGGTGACCCAGTACTTC. The full variable domain, in which reference TRBV18 and TRBJ2-5 provide the parts outside the CDR3, is NAGVMQNPRHLVRRRGQEARLRCSPMKGHSHVYWYRQLPEEGLKFMVYLQKENIIDESGMPKERFSAEFPKEGPSILRIQQVVRGDSAAYFCASSRPTGSLVTQYFGPGTRLLVL.

The J gene is TRBJ1-2, the V gene TRBV18; D is ambiguous. The germline gives CDR1 KGHSH, CDR2 LQKENI. CDR3 length: 15 amino acids. V lost 3 bases to trimming and J lost 6 bases, with 17 bases between them. The CDR3, as DNA: TGTGCCAGCTCACCCTCGGCCAGAACTGGCGATGGCTACACCTTC. Its translation: CASSPSARTGDGYTF.

This chain links TRBV19 with TRBJ1-6; D remains unclear. Per the germline V gene, CDR1 is LNHDA and CDR2 is SQIVND (reference sequence). Trimming pared 2 bases from V and 7 bases from J, leaving 12 bases between. This CDR3 region has 15 residues. The CDR3 DNA follows: TGTGCCAGTAGTATATCCAGGAGTCGGAATTCACCCCTCCACTTT. Its protein product is CASSISRSRNSPLHF.

The chain recombines TRBV14 with TRBJ1-1, with TRBD1 matching 8 bases. The CDR3 loop spans 16 amino acids. The V segment lost 2 bases and the J segment 0 bases; nucleotides outside the gene matches: 5. Per the germline V gene, CDR1 is SGHDN and CDR2 is FVKESK. The CDR3 region is CASSQSAGQVNTEAFF. Here the CDR3 DNA reads TGTGCCAGCAGCCAATCTGCGGGACAGGTGAACACTGAAGCTTTCTTT.

V usage is TRBV5-4 and J usage is TRBJ2-7, with D tentatively TRBD1 (6 bases). The V gene's germline CDR1 is SGHNT and CDR2 YYREEE (reference sequence). The CDR3 is made up of 13 amino acids. V lost 4 bases to trimming and J lost 6 bases, with 14 bases between them. Here the CDR3 DNA reads TGTGCCAGCAGCGTATTACAGGGTGCCGAGCAGTACTTC. Translation: CASSVLQGAEQYF.

The gene calls are TRBV7-8 and TRBJ1-6; D not resolved. V dropped 4 bases and J dropped 7 bases, with 14 bases sitting between them. CDR3 length: 15 residues. CDR1 is SGHVS, CDR2 FQNEAQ, per germline. The CDR3 DNA reads TGTGCCAGCAGCTCCAACTCGCTCGGGAATTCACCCCTCCACTTT. It yields the protein CASSSNSLGNSPLHF.

The chain employs TRBV18 and TRBJ1-1; D is ambiguous. CDR1 and CDR2 from the germline V gene are KGHSH and LQKENI. The CDR3 totals 14 residues. V gave up 1 base and J gave up 0 bases, with 6 bases separating them. CDR3 in DNA: TGTGCCAGCTCACCACAGAACATGAACACTGAAGCTTTCTTT. Protein: CASSPQNMNTEAFF.

The chain has TRBV9 and TRBJ2-2; unclear D gene. The CDR3 spans 15 residues. Between the trimmed V and J ends, which lost 0 bases and 1 base, there was a span of 7 bases. Per the germline V gene, CDR1 is SGDLS and CDR2 is YYNGEE. The CDR3 loop reads CASSVENRNTGELFF. In DNA, the CDR3 is TGTGCCAGCAGCGTAGAAAACCGGAACACCGGGGAGCTGTTTTTT.

The chain employs TRBV18 and TRBJ1-5; TRBD1 agrees at 11 bases. V lost 4 bases to trimming and J lost 5 bases; unmatched junction nucleotides: 4. The germline CDR1 and CDR2 sequences are KGHSH and LQKENI. The CDR3 spans 15 residues. CDR3 sequence reads: CASSLGDRGDQPQHF. CDR3 nucleotides: TGTGCCAGCTCACTCGGGGACAGGGGGGATCAGCCCCAGCATTTT.

This chain joins TRBV10-3 and TRBJ1-1; no definite D call. The CDR3 covers 13 residues. The V end lost 10 bases, the J end lost 1 base, and 13 bases lay between the germline ends. Germline assignment: CDR1 ENHRY and CDR2 SYGVKD. The CDR3 is CATGGSPNTEAFF. CDR3 bases: TGTGCCACGGGCGGCAGCCCGAACACTGAAGCTTTCTTT.

The table lists this clone with a count of one. The CDR3 DNA is TGTGCCAGCAGCTTAGGACAGGAAAAGGGCACCATATATTTT. Its translation is CASSLGQEKGTIYF. The chain couples TRBV11-2 to TRBJ1-3, with D tentatively TRBD1 (6 bases). V lost 1 base and J lost 9, with 13 bases in between. In germline, CDR1 is SGHAT, CDR2 FQNNGV. The length of the CDR3 is 14 residues.

The gene calls are TRBV10-3 and TRBJ1-2, with D possibly being TRBD1 (6 bases). CDR1 is ENHRY and CDR2 is SYGVKD in the germline V gene. V shed 9 bases and J shed 0 bases, with 8 bases lying between them. There are 12 residues in the CDR3. DNA for the CDR3: TGTGCCATTGCAGGGGCTAACTATGGCTACACCTTC. Encoded protein: CAIAGANYGYTF.

The V and J genes are TRBV2 and TRBJ1-5; a possible D gene is TRBD1 (5 bases). Looked up from germline, CDR1 is SNHLY and CDR2 is FYNNEI. The CDR3 is 17 amino acids. Deletions cut 7 bases from V and 6 bases from J, with 25 bases between. The CDR3 is CASNPRRVSQEPQPQHF. Here the CDR3 DNA reads TGTGCCAGCAATCCCCGGCGGGTTTCACAGGAGCCTCAGCCCCAGCATTTT.

This chain connects TRBV7-8 to TRBJ2-7, with D perhaps TRBD1 (6 bases). V lost 6 bases to trimming and J lost 5 bases, with 11 bases between them. The CDR3 is 12 amino acids. Germline CDR1 SGHVS, CDR2 FQNEAQ. The CDR3 coding sequence is TGTGCCAGCAGTTTATCAGGGGACGAGCAGTACTTC. Translated, it gives CASSLSGDEQYF.

This clone was seen only once. The chain combines TRBV19 with TRBJ2-7; 7 bases are shared with TRBD2. Germline-derived CDR1 and CDR2 are LNHDA and SQIVND (reference sequence). Trimming took 4 bases from V and 0 from J; bases not matched to a gene: 9. This CDR3 contains 16 residues. CDR3 in DNA: TGTGCCAGTAGTACGGGGGGACGGAGGAACTCCTACGAGCAGTACTTC. As protein: CASSTGGRRNSYEQYF.

The rearrangement uses TRBV10-3 and TRBJ2-7, with D perhaps matching TRBD1 (6 bases). With 2 bases removed from V and 0 bases from J, the gap between germline ends came to 11 bases. Germline assignment: CDR1 ENHRY and CDR2 SYGVKD. The CDR3 length is 15 residues. CDR3 amino acids: CAISEGQTRSYEQYF. In DNA form, the CDR3 reads TGTGCCATCAGTGAGGGACAGACACGCTCCTACGAGCAGTACTTC.

The chain combines TRBV16 with TRBJ2-1; TRBD2 matches 9 bases. Germline CDR1 and CDR2: KGHSY and FQNENV. V lost 0 bases, J lost 9 bases, and 9 bases stayed unmatched. The CDR3 extends over 16 amino acids. CDR3 nucleotide sequence: TGTGCCAGCAGCCAATCCAGGAGCGGGGGGCCTGGTGAGCAGTTCTTC. Translating it yields CASSQSRSGGPGEQFF. Looking up the rest from reference TRBV16 and TRBJ2-1 gives the full variable domain: GEEVAQTPKHLVRGEGQKAKLYCAPIKGHSYVFWYQQVLKNEFKFLISFQNENVFDETGMPKERFSAKCLPNSPCSLEIQATKLEDSAVYFCASSQSRSGGPGEQFFGPGTRLTVL.

V gene TRBV18 combines with J gene TRBJ1-4, with a weak D call TRBD1 (5 bases). Trimming shortened V by 4 bases and J by 0 bases, and 6 bases separated the two germline ends. CDR3 size: 14 residues. Germline V lookup: CDR1 KGHSH, CDR2 LQKENI. DNA for the CDR3: TGTGCCAGCTCACAGACAGCAACTAATGAAAAACTGTTTTTT. It specifies CASSQTATNEKLFF.

V usage is TRBV5-1 and J usage is TRBJ2-7; D possibly corresponds to TRBD1 (5 bases). CDR1 SGHRS and CDR2 YFSETQ come from the germline V gene. V was cut by 0 bases and J by 4 bases, with 8 bases left in between. The CDR3 has 13 residues. CDR3 DNA: TGCGCCAGCAGCTTGGACGACAGATACGAGCAGTACTTC. This gives the protein CASSLDDRYEQYF.